The 23 T cell receptor beta chains below were found in one sample sequenced in a study of cytotoxic CD8 clonotypes in ibrutinib-treated CLL. The repertoire was sequenced with immunoSEQ multiplex PCR; TCRdb's copy has only in-frame clones and lacks some. The data show about 35,000 clones, with 71% seen just once and over 15% held by the top ten. The specimen was PBMCs, collected at disease progression, from a patient treated with ibrutinib. The source of these receptors is a human donor with chronic lymphocytic leukemia.

The genes are TRBV19 and TRBJ1-1; D not resolved. The CDR3 is made up of 14 amino acids. V was clipped by 5 bases and J by 0 bases, with 10 bases between them. The germline V gene encodes CDR1 LNHDA and CDR2 SQIVND (reference sequence). CDR3 protein: CASSVKAMNTEAFF. In DNA, the CDR3 is TGTGCCAGTAGTGTGAAGGCTATGAACACTGAAGCTTTCTTT.

The chain has TRBV6-1 and TRBJ2-7; the D is unclear. V was pared by 0 bases and J by 0 bases, with 9 bases between. This CDR3 has 15 amino acids. The germline V gene encodes CDR1 MNHNS and CDR2 SASEGT. The CDR3 nucleotides read TGTGCCAGCAGTGAAGCCGCACAGTTCTCCTACGAGCAGTACTTC. This sequence encodes CASSEAAQFSYEQYF.

This sequence joins TRBV5-4 and TRBJ2-5; 8 bases map to TRBD2. The J segment lost 4 bases and the V segment lost 3 bases, leaving 8 bases of the junction unmatched. CDR3 size: 15 residues. From germline, CDR1 is SGHNT and CDR2 YYREEE (reference sequence). The CDR3 reads CASSSTSGGRETQYF. The CDR3 DNA sequence: TGTGCCAGCAGCTCCACTAGCGGTGGGCGAGAGACCCAGTACTTC.

The rearrangement joins TRBV7-8 to TRBJ1-1; no definite D call. Germline V gene data show CDR1 as SGHVS and CDR2 as FQNEAQ. Trimming took 5 bases from V and 3 from J, leaving 10 bases between them. The CDR3 is 13 residues long. The CDR3 DNA reads as TGTGCCAGCAGCCCCGATGGGGACACTGAAGCTTTCTTT. Encoded protein: CASSPDGDTEAFF.

The rearrangement joins TRBV6-1 to TRBJ2-7; no firm D call. The CDR3 length is 14 residues. V was shortened by 2 bases and J by 5 bases, with 13 bases between the two germline ends. Germline CDR1 MNHNS, CDR2 SASEGT. The CDR3 DNA follows: TGTGCCAGCAGTGAACGCATCGCGGATCACGAGCAGTACTTC. This gives the protein CASSERIADHEQYF.

V and J are TRBV20-1 and TRBJ2-1; perhaps TRBD2 as D (7 bases). Germline CDR1 and CDR2: DFQATT and SNEGSKA (reference sequence). The CDR3 has 11 residues. Trimming took off 4 bases at V and 8 bases at J, with 9 bases between the two ends. CDR3 nucleotides: TGCAGTGCTACGGGGGGCGATGAGCAGTTCTTC. This encodes CSATGGDEQFF.

CDR3 nucleotide sequence: TGTGCCAGCAGCTTAGTGGGGACAGGGGCCCCCTACGAGCAGTACTTC. It specifies CASSLVGTGAPYEQYF. This chain uses TRBV11-2 with TRBJ2-7; 10 bases agree with TRBD1. Germline trimming cut 1 base from V and 2 bases from J; bases unmatched to any gene: 5. Germline V gives CDR1 SGHAT, CDR2 FQNNGV. The CDR3 has 16 amino acids.

V is TRBV2 and J is TRBJ2-1; 11 bases match TRBD2. The CDR3 consists of 16 residues. V lost 1 base and J lost 7; bases outside the gene matches: 6. Per germline, CDR1 SNHLY and CDR2 FYNNEI. CDR3 coding DNA: TGTGCCAGCAGTGAAGGAATTAGCGGGGGGGCAAATGAGCAGTTCTTC. Its translation: CASSEGISGGANEQFF. The full variable domain, completed using reference TRBV2 and TRBJ2-1, is EPEVTQTPSHQVTQMGQEVILRCVPISNHLYFYWYRQILGQKVEFLVSFYNNEISEKSEIFDDQFSVERPDGSNFTLKIRSTKLEDSAMYFCASSEGISGGANEQFFGPGTRLTVL.

The rearrangement links TRBV7-8 to TRBJ2-2; 8 bases are a match to TRBD2. The CDR3 covers 17 residues. Looked up from germline, CDR1 is SGHVS and CDR2 is FQNEAQ. The junction had 12 bases not matched to a gene; V was cut back by 5 bases and J by 4 bases. In DNA form, the CDR3 reads TGTGCCAGCAGCCCCTTGAGCGGGGGAAGTGTCACCGGGGAGCTGTTTTTT. Amino acids: CASSPLSGGSVTGELFF.

In nucleotides, the CDR3 is TGTGCCAGCAGTCCCCAGGGGGGTCCCCTCGGGACCCAGTACTTC. It yields the protein CASSPQGGPLGTQYF. The chain is built from TRBV28 and TRBJ2-5, with D perhaps matching TRBD1 (7 bases). CDR1 is MDHEN, CDR2 SYDVKM, per germline. V shed 5 bases and J shed 7 bases, with 20 bases lying between them. This CDR3 contains 15 residues.

The CDR3 is CASSSTVNTEAFF. For the CDR3, the DNA is TGTGCCAGCTCCAGTACAGTGAACACTGAAGCTTTCTTT. The chain is built from TRBV19 and TRBJ1-1; D is undetermined. The germline V and J ends were trimmed by 9 bases and 0 bases, with 11 bases remaining between them. CDR1 is LNHDA, CDR2 SQIVND, per germline (reference sequence). The CDR3 length is 13 residues.

This chain connects TRBV5-1 to TRBJ1-4, with D tentatively TRBD1 (5 bases). V lost 4 bases, J lost 4 bases, and 11 bases lay in between. The germline gives CDR1 SGHRS, CDR2 YFSETQ. The CDR3 covers 14 residues. In nucleotides, the CDR3 is TGCGCCAGCAGCCCCCAGGGATATAATGAAAAACTGTTTTTT. This encodes CASSPQGYNEKLFF.

The J gene is TRBJ1-1, the V gene TRBV2; 9 bases line up with TRBD1. V shed 5 bases and J 2 bases; nucleotides not matched to a gene: 6. The CDR3 runs 15 residues. CDR1 is SNHLY, CDR2 FYNNEI, per germline. The CDR3 protein is CASSMRTGVNTEAFF. CDR3 in DNA: TGTGCCAGCAGTATGCGGACAGGGGTTAACACTGAAGCTTTCTTT.

V usage is TRBV4-1 and J usage is TRBJ2-5; tentative D call: TRBD2 (6 bases). The CDR3 contains 12 residues. The germline V gene encodes CDR1 MGHRA and CDR2 YSYEKL. Trimming took 8 bases from V and 4 from J, leaving 11 bases between them. The CDR3 DNA reads as TGCGCCAGCTCGTCGGGGGTAGAGACCCAGTACTTC. Translating gives CASSSGVETQYF.

The chain employs TRBV2 and TRBJ2-5; D is possibly TRBD1 (6 bases). The V gene's germline CDR1 is SNHLY and CDR2 FYNNEI. Trimming took 6 bases from V and 5 from J, leaving 16 bases between them. The CDR3 has 14 amino acids. CDR3 sequence (DNA): TGTGCCAGCAGCACGACAGGTTTACGGGAGACCCAGTACTTC. It is translated as CASSTTGLRETQYF.

The rearrangement links TRBV11-3 to TRBJ1-2; possibly TRBD1 for D (6 bases). The CDR3 runs to 16 residues. CDR1 SGHNT and CDR2 YENEEA come from the germline V gene. The V end was cut by 7 bases, the J end by 5 bases, with 23 bases between. The CDR3 DNA is TGTGCCAGCATCGACGTGCCGGGACAAATGATATATGGCTACACCTTC. This encodes CASIDVPGQMIYGYTF.

In DNA, the CDR3 is TGTGCCAGCAGCCAAGTGACCCAGGGGAACTATGGCTACACCTTC. Protein product: CASSQVTQGNYGYTF. The chain has TRBV4-2 and TRBJ1-2, with D perhaps matching TRBD1 (6 bases). This CDR3 has 15 amino acids. Per the germline V gene, CDR1 is LGHNA and CDR2 is YNFKEQ. The V end was cut by 1 base, the J end by 2 bases, with 11 bases between.

A single count supports this clone. The chain uses TRBV7-9 and TRBJ2-7; 9 bases are a match to TRBD1. Germline V gene lookup returns CDR1 SEHNR and CDR2 FQNEAQ (reference sequence). There are 15 residues in the CDR3. With V trimmed by 3 bases and J by 0 bases, 3 bases remained unmatched. Here the CDR3 DNA reads TGTGCCAGCAGCTTTGACAGGGGGACCTCCTACGAGCAGTACTTC. Protein sequence: CASSFDRGTSYEQYF.

The genes are TRBV19 and TRBJ1-2; D unclear. Germline lookup yields CDR1 LNHDA and CDR2 SQIVND (reference sequence). V was cut by 1 base and J by 4 bases, with 10 bases left in between. The CDR3 contains 14 residues. The CDR3 coding sequence is TGTGCCAGTAGTATAGCCCGGACTGGCTATGGCTACACCTTC. Translation: CASSIARTGYGYTF.

The chain links TRBV7-9 to TRBJ1-1; a weak D match, TRBD1 (6 bases). The CDR3 runs 15 residues. The germline gives CDR1 SEHNR, CDR2 FQNEAQ (reference sequence). V shed 4 bases and J shed 5 bases, with 17 bases lying between them. In nucleotides, the CDR3 is TGTGCCAGCAGCTCAACTGGGGGCAGGAGGACTGAAGCTTTCTTT. It translates to CASSSTGGRRTEAFF.

This clone occurred a few times. The chain combines TRBV19 with TRBJ1-5; D not certain. Between the trimmed V and J ends, which lost 3 bases and 1 base, there was a span of 1 base. This CDR3 region has 12 residues. The germline V gene has CDR1 LNHDA and CDR2 SQIVND (reference sequence). The CDR3 bases are TGTGCCAGTAGTATCAGCAATCAGCCCCAGCATTTT. Translation: CASSISNQPQHF.

The V and J genes are TRBV2 and TRBJ2-5; no clear D. V shed 8 bases and J shed 2 bases, with 12 bases lying between them. This CDR3 is 13 amino acids long. CDR1 is SNHLY, CDR2 FYNNEI, per germline. The CDR3 nucleotides read TGTGCCAGCTCCGAGACGGAACAAGAGACCCAGTACTTC. Translating gives CASSETEQETQYF.

The gene calls are TRBV6-5 and TRBJ1-2; TRBD1 aligns across 8 bases. The CDR3 extends over 15 amino acids. Germline assignment: CDR1 MNHEY and CDR2 SVGAGI. V was clipped by 5 bases and J by 7 bases; unmatched bases: 12. In DNA, the CDR3 is TGTGCCAGCAGTAACGACAGGGGCAGGTTGGGTGGCTACACCTTC. It specifies CASSNDRGRLGGYTF.